This T cell receptor (beta chain) appears in the sequencing data of a study of blood T cell repertoires in COVID-19. Study overall: Spain, Italy and the United States supplied samples that represented acute and convalescent COVID-19. Sample material is recorded as cDNA or gDNA derived from T cells, B-cell-depleted T cells, or PBMCs.

The CDR3 has 16 residues. CDR1 and CDR2 from the germline V gene are LGHNT and FRNRAP. After removal of 0 bases from V and 5 bases from J, the junction contained 5 bases not matched to a gene. As handled by the study authors: Reference gene primer amplification yielded estimated nucleated cell counts. Assay: immunoSEQ multiplex PCR; the TCRdb copy retains only in-frame clones and omits some. The DNA gave D and trimming, while V, J and clone size come from that table. The repertoire consists of 150,000 to 200,000 clones, with around 90% occurring once and the leading ten covering roughly 24%. The sequenced sample was peripheral blood. The source is a man in his 60s with acute or convalescent COVID-19. J is TRBJ1-4 and V is TRBV12-5; TRBD1 aligns across 8 bases. The CDR3 loop reads CASGLVLRGRNEKLFF. The DNA for the CDR3 is TGTGCTAGTGGTTTGGTACTCAGGGGGCGGAATGAAAAACTGTTTTTT.